The source of this T cell receptor (beta chain) is a study of shared clonotypes between healthy human individuals. On the study more broadly: The people who gave samples were a couple of women and three men aged 18 to 49. Points from the study as a whole: Genetic and exposure-history diversity was limited by the small donor number.

The CDR3 length is 12 residues. With V trimmed by 6 bases and J by 8 bases, 5 bases remained unmatched. The V gene's germline CDR1 is SGHAT and CDR2 FQNNGV. TCRdb's table, derived via immunoSEQ multiplex PCR, lists solely in-frame clones and lacks some. Of some 500,000 clones listed, 60% to 80% were seen once; the top ten hold about 12%. There are many counts of this clone. Antigen specificity is unknown. The sample carries other DNA sequences with the same CDR3. The sample was PBMCs. The TCR comes from a woman in her forties in good health. Some clones in this sample may be carry-over from other donors' samples. This sequence joins TRBV11-2 and TRBJ1-1; TRBD1 aligns across 8 bases. CDR3 nucleotides: TGTGCCAGCAGATACCGGACAGGGGAAGCTTTCTTT. Translation gives CASRYRTGEAFF.